What follows are 30 T cell receptor beta chains derived from one specimen sequenced in a study of blood T cells in healthy people across ages. A J-beta primer mix and a sample-barcoded 5' primer were used in a second PCR of about 7 to 11 cycles. One entry per CDR3 protein results from TCRdb running MiXCR on the 5' RACE reads. The data hold hundreds of thousands of distinct CDR3 sequences, with 44% observed a single time. The sample taken for sequencing was blood. Receptors were obtained from a man between 60 and 75 years old in good health.

V and J are TRBV20-1 and TRBJ2-3, with D possibly called TRBD1 or TRBD2 (5 bases each). This CDR3 has 12 amino acids. Between the trimmed V and J ends, which lost 3 bases and 5 bases, there was a span of 9 bases. CDR1 is DFQATT, CDR2 SNEGSKA, per germline (reference sequence). CDR3 in DNA: TGCAGTGCTAGGGGGGTGGGAGATACGCAGTATTTT. It is translated as CSARGVGDTQYF.

Turning to this clonotype: A much bigger clone sits one base away, suggesting this may be a read error. The gene calls are TRBV29-1 and TRBJ1-2, with TRBD1 matching over 7 bases. The CDR3 runs to 16 residues. CDR1 is SQVTM and CDR2 is ANQGSEA in the germline V gene. The CDR3 region has the DNA TGCAGCGTTGAAGACCACAAAGAGACAGGGAACAATGGCTGCACCTTC. It is translated as CSVEDHKETGNNGCTF.

This clonotype came up a few times. The gene calls are TRBV12-3 or TRBV12-4 and TRBJ2-4; D is perhaps TRBD1 (8 bases). The CDR3 consists of 15 residues. V was clipped by 6 bases and J by 8 bases, with 20 bases between them. In DNA form, the CDR3 reads TGTGCCAGCAGCACAGGGGGGGGCGAGGTGGACATTCAGTACTTC. Translation: CASSTGGGEVDIQYF.

The chain carries TRBV7-9 and TRBJ1-1; 9 bases agree with TRBD1. In germline, CDR1 is SEHNR, CDR2 FQNEAQ (reference sequence). The CDR3 contains 13 residues. With 5 bases clipped from V and 10 bases from J, the junction kept 8 bases outside the gene matches. CDR3 nucleotide sequence: TGTGCCAGCAGCCTGACGGACAGGGGAGGAGCTTTCTTT. Translation: CASSLTDRGGAFF.

The rearrangement uses TRBV18 and TRBJ2-5; a weak D match, TRBD2 (6 bases). The J call could be wrong; TRBJ2-7 is a better fit for the DNA end. Germline V gene sequence: CDR1 KGHSH, CDR2 LQKENI. This CDR3 comprises 14 residues. CDR3 sequence (DNA): TGTGCCAGCTCACCACGGGCGGAGCGGGACGAGCAGTACTTC. It yields the protein CASSPRAERDEQYF.

The chain joins TRBV27 to TRBJ2-1; 10 bases are shared with TRBD1. The CDR3 runs to 16 residues. Germline CDR1 reads MNHEY; CDR2 reads SMNVEV (reference sequence). Trimming removed 5 bases from V and 6 bases from J; junction bases left unmatched: 10. The CDR3 spells CASSVGGQGSINEQFF. The CDR3, as DNA: TGTGCCAGCAGTGTGGGGGGACAGGGGTCTATCAATGAGCAGTTCTTC.

The rearrangement links TRBV6-2 or TRBV6-3 to TRBJ1-1; D call uncertain. Germline CDR1 reads MNHEY; CDR2 reads SVGEGT. Trimming stripped 8 bases from V and 2 bases from J, with 15 bases between. The CDR3 length is 14 residues. The DNA for the CDR3 is TGTGCCAGCCTGACATCTTTCGGTAACACTGAAGCTTTCTTT. Translated, it gives CASLTSFGNTEAFF.

This sequence joins TRBV27 and TRBJ2-3, with 8 bases that match TRBD1. The germline gives CDR1 MNHEY, CDR2 SMNVEV (reference sequence). The CDR3 totals 15 residues. V shed 5 bases, J shed 0 bases, and the junction held 4 bases outside the gene matches. The CDR3 reads CASSRGQASTDTQYF. CDR3 nucleotides: TGTGCCAGCAGTAGGGGACAGGCTAGCACAGATACGCAGTATTTT.

The chain joins TRBV4-3 to TRBJ1-2; D ambiguous. Germline lookup yields CDR1 LGHNA and CDR2 YSLEER. V lost 6 bases and J lost 3, with 11 bases in between. This CDR3 spans 13 amino acids. The CDR3, as DNA: TGCGCCAGCAGGGGCAGAGAAGACTATGGCTACACCTTC. It encodes CASRGREDYGYTF.

V usage is TRBV6-2 or TRBV6-3 and J usage is TRBJ2-4, with 7 bases matching TRBD2. The end of the DNA fits TRBJ2-7 better, so the J call may be wrong. The CDR3 totals 15 residues. CDR1 MNHEY and CDR2 SVGEGT come from the germline V gene. As DNA, the CDR3 is TGTGCCAGCAGTTACTCCATCGCGGGGGTTTACGAGCAGTACTTC. Its translation is CASSYSIAGVYEQYF.

Notes on this clonotype: This sequence may be a read error, since a much larger clone differs from it by one base. The CDR3 coding sequence is TGTGCCCGCAGCCCCCGGGACAGGGGCTACGAGCAGTACTTC. Amino acid sequence: CARSPRDRGYEQYF. The V and J genes are TRBV6-2 or TRBV6-3 and TRBJ2-7; 10 nucleotides line up with TRBD1. The CDR3 is made up of 14 amino acids. The germline V gene encodes CDR1 MNHEY and CDR2 SVGEGT.

This clonotype was observed a few times. V gene TRBV7-8 combines with J gene TRBJ2-2; 9 bases align to TRBD1. Germline trimming cut 2 bases from V and 4 bases from J; bases unmatched to any gene: 11. There are 18 residues in the CDR3. Per the germline V gene, CDR1 is SGHVS and CDR2 is FQNEAQ. CDR3 in amino acids: CASSLKRTGAPGTGELFF. The CDR3, as DNA: TGTGCCAGCAGCTTAAAACGGACAGGGGCGCCGGGCACCGGGGAGCTGTTTTTT.

The chain is built from TRBV10-3 and TRBJ2-5; 12 bases agree with TRBD1. V shed 6 bases, J shed 5 bases, and the junction held 4 bases outside the gene matches. From germline, CDR1 is ENHRY and CDR2 SYGVKD. The length of the CDR3 is 14 residues. The CDR3 DNA is TGTGCCATCAGGGGACAGGGGGCTGGGGAGACCCAGTACTTC. This gives the protein CAIRGQGAGETQYF.

In this sample, this clonotype turned up a few times. The V call is TRBV7-2, the J call TRBJ1-1; a possible D gene is TRBD1 (5 bases). Germline V gene sequence: CDR1 SGHTA, CDR2 FQGNSA. Deletions cut 4 bases from V and 4 bases from J, with 19 bases between. This CDR3 comprises 16 residues. The DNA for the CDR3 is TGTGCCAGCAGCTCTGGGGGGGGACTTCGTTTCACTGAAGCTTTCTTT. It is translated as CASSSGGGLRFTEAFF.

The chain uses TRBV13 and TRBJ1-1, with 9 bases lining up with TRBD1. The CDR3 runs 18 residues. Losses at the gene ends were 0 bases for V and 0 bases for J; bases not matched to a gene: 8. Germline V gene sequence: CDR1 PRHDT, CDR2 FYEKMQ (reference sequence). For the CDR3, the DNA is TGTGCCAGCAGCTTAGGCCTAACCGGGACAGGGATGAACACTGAAGCTTTCTTT. Its translation is CASSLGLTGTGMNTEAFF.

This chain uses TRBV9 with TRBJ1-1; D remains ambiguous. Per germline, CDR1 SGDLS and CDR2 YYNGEE. The CDR3 sequence is 13 residues long. V lost 0 bases to trimming and J lost 4 bases, with 7 bases between them. The CDR3 nucleotides read TGTGCCAGCAGCGTAGTCGCGGGCACTGAAGCTTTCTTT. It specifies CASSVVAGTEAFF.

This clonotype has a handful of counts. The CDR3 DNA follows: TGTGCCAGCAGCTTCCAGGGGGGCACTGAAGCTTTCTTT. Protein product: CASSFQGGTEAFF. The chain employs TRBV7-9 and TRBJ1-1; 7 bases match TRBD1. V gave up 3 bases and J gave up 4 bases; unmatched junction bases: 2. The CDR3 has 13 amino acids. Germline CDR1 and CDR2: SEHNR and FQNEAQ (reference sequence).

The V call is TRBV11-2, the J call TRBJ2-1; TRBD2 agrees at 11 bases. This CDR3 region has 16 residues. Germline CDR1 is SGHAT and CDR2 is FQNNGV. V shed 7 bases, J shed 4 bases, and the junction held 9 bases outside the gene matches. CDR3 amino acids: CASMPSGGSKYNEQFF. The CDR3 DNA follows: TGTGCCAGCATGCCTAGCGGGGGGTCAAAATACAATGAGCAGTTCTTC.

The chain employs TRBV10-3 and TRBJ2-3; D call uncertain. The CDR3 is 16 amino acids. Germline V CDR1 and CDR2: ENHRY, SYGVKD. Trimming left V 5 bases short and J 4 bases short, with 19 bases between. DNA for the CDR3: TGTGCCATCAGTCGAACGGGCAAACCTACCGCAGATACGCAGTATTTT. Protein: CAISRTGKPTADTQYF.

Here the CDR3 DNA reads TGTGCCAGCAGTCCCGGGCCGGGCCGAGAGAGATACAATGAGCAGTTCTTC. This codes for CASSPGPGRERYNEQFF. J is TRBJ2-1 and V is TRBV7-9; D gene ambiguous. The V gene's germline CDR1 is SEHNR and CDR2 FQNEAQ (reference sequence). CDR3 length: 17 amino acids. Trimming left V 6 bases short and J 4 bases short, with 22 bases between. The full variable domain, completed using reference TRBV7-9 and TRBJ2-1, is DTGVSQNPRHKITKRGQNVTFRCDPISEHNRLYWYRQTLGQGPEFLTYFQNEAQLEKSRLLSDRFSAERPKGSFSTLEIQRTEQGDSAMYLCASSPGPGRERYNEQFFGPGTRLTVL.

The CDR3 sequence is CSVDLRSGGYTDTQYF. CDR3 coding DNA: TGCAGCGTTGACCTACGTTCCGGGGGCTACACAGATACGCAGTATTTT. This sequence joins TRBV29-1 and TRBJ2-3, with D perhaps matching TRBD1 or TRBD2 (6 bases each). Germline loops: CDR1 SQVTM, CDR2 ANQGSEA. The CDR3 contains 16 residues. Trimming took 3 bases from V and 2 from J, leaving 18 bases between them.

A few counts support this clonotype. The chain recombines TRBV6-1 with TRBJ2-5; TRBD1 matches at 9 bases. This CDR3 region has 14 residues. V shed 3 bases, J shed 2 bases, and the junction held 1 base outside the gene matches. Per germline, CDR1 MNHNS and CDR2 SASEGT. The CDR3 nucleotides are TGTGCCAGCAGTGAGGACAGGGGACAAGAGACCCAGTACTTC. Amino acids: CASSEDRGQETQYF.

This chain links TRBV11-3 with TRBJ2-7; TRBD1 is a possible D gene (5 bases). The DNA end is a closer match to TRBJ2-5, so the J assignment may be wrong. This CDR3 comprises 14 residues. The germline CDR1 and CDR2 sequences are SGHNT and YENEEA. The CDR3 sequence: CASSLERTSLTQYF. The CDR3 DNA sequence: TGTGCCAGCAGCTTAGAAAGGACATCCCTGACCCAGTACTTC.

This clonotype has ten or more counts. CDR3 sequence: CSARVTGGSYNEQFF. As DNA, the CDR3 is TGCAGTGCTAGAGTGACAGGGGGGAGCTACAATGAGCAGTTCTTC. This chain links TRBV20-1 with TRBJ2-1, with 9 bases fitting TRBD1. The CDR3 totals 15 residues. Germline CDR1 is DFQATT and CDR2 is SNEGSKA (reference sequence). With 1 base clipped from V and 3 bases from J, the junction kept 4 bases outside the gene matches.

V and J are TRBV11-2 and TRBJ2-3; 13 bases match TRBD2. The CDR3 runs 16 residues. The trim removed 4 bases at V and 2 bases at J, leaving 3 bases unmatched. CDR1 is SGHAT, CDR2 FQNNGV, per germline. CDR3 residues: CASSYGTSGVTDTQYF. CDR3 sequence (DNA): TGTGCCAGCAGCTACGGGACTAGCGGGGTCACAGATACGCAGTATTTT. The full variable domain, its missing parts supplied by reference TRBV11-2 and TRBJ2-3, is EAGVAQSPRYKIIEKRQSVAFWCNPISGHATLYWYQQILGQGPKLLIQFQNNGVVDDSQLPKDRFSAERLKGVDSTLKIQPAKLEDSAVYLCASSYGTSGVTDTQYFGPGTRLTVL.

This clonotype was counted once. The gene calls are TRBV7-9 and TRBJ2-7, with D perhaps matching TRBD1 (5 bases). CDR3 size: 14 residues. Germline V gene lookup returns CDR1 SEHNR and CDR2 FQNEAQ (reference sequence). Trimming took off 4 bases at V and 0 bases at J, with 10 bases between the two ends. The CDR3 DNA follows: TGTGCCAGCAGCTCGACAGCACGCTCCTACGAGCAGTACTTC. The encoded protein is CASSSTARSYEQYF.

In this sample, this clonotype turned up a few times. The chain recombines TRBV2 with TRBJ2-5; TRBD1 matches at 8 bases. This CDR3 has 14 amino acids. Germline trimming cut 6 bases from V and 11 bases from J; bases unmatched to any gene: 14. Germline-derived CDR1 and CDR2 are SNHLY and FYNNEI. The CDR3 here is CASRSRTGNPGQYF. As DNA, the CDR3 is TGTGCCAGCAGATCCCGGACAGGGAACCCCGGGCAGTACTTC.

The rearrangement uses TRBV4-1 and TRBJ2-1; 9 nucleotides agree with TRBD1. The CDR3 sequence is 16 residues long. From germline, CDR1 is MGHRA and CDR2 YSYEKL. V was pared by 3 bases and J by 8 bases, with 11 bases of the junction left unmatched. The CDR3 sequence: CASSQSPGQGSDEQFF. CDR3 sequence (DNA): TGCGCCAGCAGCCAGTCGCCGGGACAGGGAAGCGATGAGCAGTTCTTC.

The chain is built from TRBV6-6 and TRBJ1-3; possible D gene TRBD1, 5 bases. Trimming stripped 6 bases from V and 4 bases from J, with 16 bases between. Germline CDR1 MNHNY, CDR2 SVGAGI (reference sequence). The CDR3 spans 15 residues. In DNA form, the CDR3 reads TGTGCCAGCAGACCCCCCGGGGCAAGAGGAAACACCATATATTTT. Encoded protein: CASRPPGARGNTIYF.

V usage is TRBV2 and J usage is TRBJ1-5; D is undetermined. Germline V lookup: CDR1 SNHLY, CDR2 FYNNEI. V was shortened by 6 bases and J by 0 bases, with 6 bases between the two germline ends. The CDR3 has 13 residues. CDR3 in amino acids: CASRADSNQPQHF. In nucleotides, the CDR3 is TGTGCCAGCAGGGCCGATAGCAATCAGCCCCAGCATTTT.